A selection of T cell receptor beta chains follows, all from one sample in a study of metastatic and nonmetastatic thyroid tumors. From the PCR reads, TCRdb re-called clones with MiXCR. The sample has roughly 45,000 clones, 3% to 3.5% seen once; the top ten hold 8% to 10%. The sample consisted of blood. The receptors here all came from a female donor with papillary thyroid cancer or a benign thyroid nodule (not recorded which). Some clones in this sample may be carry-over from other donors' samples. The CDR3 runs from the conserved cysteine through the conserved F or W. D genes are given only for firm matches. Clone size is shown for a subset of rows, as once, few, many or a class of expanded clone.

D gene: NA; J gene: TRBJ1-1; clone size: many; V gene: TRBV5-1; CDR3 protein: CASSPTALNTEAFF; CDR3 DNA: TGCGCCAGCAGCCCGACAGCGCTGAACACTGAAGCTTTCTTT
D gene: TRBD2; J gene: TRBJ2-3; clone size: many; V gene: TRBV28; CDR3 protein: CASRGEGTGTDTQYF; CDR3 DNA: TGTGCCAGCCGCGGGGAGGGCACCGGCACAGATACGCAGTATTTT
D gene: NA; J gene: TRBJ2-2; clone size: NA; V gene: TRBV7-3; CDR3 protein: CASSLDGRTGELFF; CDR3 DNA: TGTGCCAGCAGCTTGGACGGGAGAACCGGGGAGCTGTTTTTT
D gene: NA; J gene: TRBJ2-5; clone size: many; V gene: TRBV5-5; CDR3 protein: CASSFQGLGLAQYF; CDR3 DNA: TGTGCCAGCAGCTTCCAGGGGCTTGGACTGGCCCAGTACTTC
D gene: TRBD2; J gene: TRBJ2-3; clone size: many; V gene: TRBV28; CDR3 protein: CASRGGLAGGTDTQYF; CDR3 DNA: TGTGCCAGCAGAGGGGGACTAGCGGGAGGGACAGATACGCAGTATTTT
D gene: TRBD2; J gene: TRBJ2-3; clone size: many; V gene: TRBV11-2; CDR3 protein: CASSLEVSGSFADTQYF; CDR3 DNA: TGTGCCAGCAGCTTAGAGGTTAGCGGGAGTTTTGCAGATACGCAGTATTTT
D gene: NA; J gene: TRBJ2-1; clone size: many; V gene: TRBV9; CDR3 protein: CASSPRGVAIRNEQFF; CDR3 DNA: TGTGCCAGCAGCCCTAGAGGGGTAGCTATTCGGAATGAGCAGTTCTTC
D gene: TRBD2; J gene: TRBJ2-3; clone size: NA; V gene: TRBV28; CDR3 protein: CASTSTSWRATETQYF; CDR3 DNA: TGTGCCAGCACCTCGACTAGCTGGAGGGCCACAGAGACGCAGTATTTT
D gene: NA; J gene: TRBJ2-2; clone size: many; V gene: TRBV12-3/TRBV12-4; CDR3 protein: CASNQGTGELFF; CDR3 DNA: TGTGCCAGCAACCAGGGCACCGGGGAGCTGTTTTTT
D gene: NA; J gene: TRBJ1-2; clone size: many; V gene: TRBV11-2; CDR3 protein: CASSLALGSYGYTF; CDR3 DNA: TGTGCCAGCAGCTTAGCTCTGGGTAGCTATGGCTACACCTTC
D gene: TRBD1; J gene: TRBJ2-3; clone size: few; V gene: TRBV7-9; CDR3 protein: CASNLQRQGPHTDTQYF; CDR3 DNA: TGTGCCAGCAACTTACAAAGACAGGGGCCCCACACAGATACGCAGTATTTT
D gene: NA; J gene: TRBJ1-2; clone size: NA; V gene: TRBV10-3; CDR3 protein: CAITQGLAGQYGYTF; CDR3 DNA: TGTGCCATCACCCAGGGCCTAGCCGGCCAGTATGGCTACACCTTC
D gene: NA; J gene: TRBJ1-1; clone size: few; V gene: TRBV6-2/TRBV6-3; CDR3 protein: CASSYYTNTEAFF; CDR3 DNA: TGTGCCAGCAGTTACTACACGAACACTGAAGCTTTCTTT
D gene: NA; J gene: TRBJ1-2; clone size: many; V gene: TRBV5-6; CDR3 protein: CASSLTGSWGYTF; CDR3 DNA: TGTGCCAGCAGCTTGACAGGGTCCTGGGGCTACACCTTC